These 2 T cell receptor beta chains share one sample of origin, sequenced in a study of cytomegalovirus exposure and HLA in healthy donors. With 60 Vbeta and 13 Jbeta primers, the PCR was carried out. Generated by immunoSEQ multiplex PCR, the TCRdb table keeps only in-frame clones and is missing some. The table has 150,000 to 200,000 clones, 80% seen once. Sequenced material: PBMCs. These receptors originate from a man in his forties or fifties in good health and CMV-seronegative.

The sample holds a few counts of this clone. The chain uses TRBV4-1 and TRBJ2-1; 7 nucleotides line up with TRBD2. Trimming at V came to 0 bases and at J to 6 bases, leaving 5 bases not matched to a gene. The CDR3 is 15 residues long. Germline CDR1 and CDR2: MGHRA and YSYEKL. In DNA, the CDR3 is TGCGCCAGCAGCCAAGAGGTACTAGCGTCCAATGAGCAGTTCTTC. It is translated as CASSQEVLASNEQFF.

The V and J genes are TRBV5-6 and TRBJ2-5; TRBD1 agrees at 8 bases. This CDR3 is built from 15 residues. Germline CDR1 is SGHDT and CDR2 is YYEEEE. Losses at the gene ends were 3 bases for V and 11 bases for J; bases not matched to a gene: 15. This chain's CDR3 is CASSYGGTQQGEQYF. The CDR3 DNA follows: TGTGCCAGCAGCTACGGGGGTACTCAACAGGGGGAGCAGTACTTC.